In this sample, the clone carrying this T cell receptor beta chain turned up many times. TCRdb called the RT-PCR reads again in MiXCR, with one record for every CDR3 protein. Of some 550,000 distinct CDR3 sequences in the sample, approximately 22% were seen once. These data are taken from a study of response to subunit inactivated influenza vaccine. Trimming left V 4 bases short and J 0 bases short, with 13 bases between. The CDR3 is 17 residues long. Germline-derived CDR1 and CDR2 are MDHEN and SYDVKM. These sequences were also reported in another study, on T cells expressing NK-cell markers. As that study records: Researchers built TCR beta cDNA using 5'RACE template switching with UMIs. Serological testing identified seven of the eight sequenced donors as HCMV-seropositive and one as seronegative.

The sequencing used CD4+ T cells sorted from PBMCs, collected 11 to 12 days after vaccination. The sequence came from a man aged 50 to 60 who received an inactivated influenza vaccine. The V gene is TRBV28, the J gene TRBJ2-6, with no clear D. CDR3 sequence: CASSSPFTVSGANVLTF. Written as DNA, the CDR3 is TGTGCCAGCAGTTCACCCTTTACAGTCTCTGGGGCCAACGTCCTGACTTTC.